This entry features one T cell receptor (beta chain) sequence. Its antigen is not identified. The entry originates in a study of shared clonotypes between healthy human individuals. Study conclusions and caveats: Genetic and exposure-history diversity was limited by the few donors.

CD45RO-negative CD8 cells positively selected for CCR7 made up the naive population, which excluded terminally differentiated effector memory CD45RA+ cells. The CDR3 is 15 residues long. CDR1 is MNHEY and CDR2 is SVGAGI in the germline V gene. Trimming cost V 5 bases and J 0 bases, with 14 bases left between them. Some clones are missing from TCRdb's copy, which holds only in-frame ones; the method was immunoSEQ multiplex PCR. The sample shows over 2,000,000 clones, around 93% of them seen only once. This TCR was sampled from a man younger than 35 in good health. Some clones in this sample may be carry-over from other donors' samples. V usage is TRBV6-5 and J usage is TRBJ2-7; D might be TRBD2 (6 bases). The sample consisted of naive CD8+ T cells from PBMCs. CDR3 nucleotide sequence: TGTGCCAGCAGTCAGCGGGTGGGAGGCTCCTACGAGCAGTACTTC. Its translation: CASSQRVGGSYEQYF.